This section outlines one TCR beta chain sequence together with its context. Its specificity is not known. The data were taken from a study of T cell responses to AZD1222 COVID-19 vaccine. Regarding the study as a whole: Spike-specific TCR depth and breadth grew after two AZD1222 doses.

Germline CDR1 and CDR2: SEHNR and FQNEAQ (reference sequence). CDR3 size: 16 residues. Trimming cost V 1 base and J 4 bases, with 14 bases left between them. Sequenced by immunoSEQ multiplex PCR; TCRdb stores in-frame clones only, minus some. This repertoire shows about 180,000 clones, around 91% found once; its top ten account for approximately 6.9%. The material sequenced was peripheral blood, taken on day 0 of AZD1222 vaccination. This TCR was sampled from an adult in good health. This chain connects TRBV7-9 to TRBJ1-3, with a possible D match to TRBD1 (5 bases). Here the CDR3 DNA reads TGTGCCAGCAGCTTAGTGGGGCAGGGAAGAGGAAACACCATATATTTT. Its protein is CASSLVGQGRGNTIYF.